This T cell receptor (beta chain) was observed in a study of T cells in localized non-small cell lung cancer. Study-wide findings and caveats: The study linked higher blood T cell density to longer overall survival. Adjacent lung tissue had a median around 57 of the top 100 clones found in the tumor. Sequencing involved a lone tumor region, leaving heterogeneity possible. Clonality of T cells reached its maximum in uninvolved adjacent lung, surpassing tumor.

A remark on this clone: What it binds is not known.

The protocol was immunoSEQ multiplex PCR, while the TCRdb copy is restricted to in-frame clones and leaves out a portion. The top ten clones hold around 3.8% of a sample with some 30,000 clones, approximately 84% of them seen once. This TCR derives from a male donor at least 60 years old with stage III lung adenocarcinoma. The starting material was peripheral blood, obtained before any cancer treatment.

DNA for the CDR3: TGTGCCATCAGCCGGGACCTCAAGAACACTGAAGCTTTCTTT. It yields the protein CAISRDLKNTEAFF. The rearrangement links TRBV10-3 to TRBJ1-1; the D gene is possibly TRBD1 (5 bases). The germline gives CDR1 ENHRY, CDR2 SYGVKD. CDR3 length: 14 amino acids. V dropped 6 bases and J dropped 1 base, with 12 bases sitting between them.